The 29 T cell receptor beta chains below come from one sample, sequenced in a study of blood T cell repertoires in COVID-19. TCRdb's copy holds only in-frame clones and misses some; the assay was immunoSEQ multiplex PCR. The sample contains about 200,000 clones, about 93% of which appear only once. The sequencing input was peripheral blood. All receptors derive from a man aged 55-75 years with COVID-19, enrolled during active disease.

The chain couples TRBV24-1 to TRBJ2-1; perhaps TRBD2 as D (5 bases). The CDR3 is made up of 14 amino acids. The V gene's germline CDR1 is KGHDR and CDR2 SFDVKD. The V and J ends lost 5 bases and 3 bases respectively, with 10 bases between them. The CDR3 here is CATSVEGSYNEQFF. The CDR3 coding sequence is TGTGCCACCAGTGTAGAGGGAAGCTACAATGAGCAGTTCTTC.

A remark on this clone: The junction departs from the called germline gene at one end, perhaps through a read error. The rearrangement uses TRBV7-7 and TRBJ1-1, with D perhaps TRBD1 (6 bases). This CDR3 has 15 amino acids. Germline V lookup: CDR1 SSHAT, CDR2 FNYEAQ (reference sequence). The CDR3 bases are TGTGCTAGCAGCCCCTTAACAGGGCAGAACACTGAAGCTTTCTTT. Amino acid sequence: CASSPLTGQNTEAFF.

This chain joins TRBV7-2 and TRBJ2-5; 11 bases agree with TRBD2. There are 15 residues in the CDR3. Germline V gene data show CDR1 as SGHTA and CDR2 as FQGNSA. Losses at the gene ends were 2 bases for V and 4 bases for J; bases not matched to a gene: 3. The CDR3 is CASSLTSGSGETQYF. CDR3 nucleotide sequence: TGTGCCAGCAGCTTAACTAGCGGGAGTGGAGAGACCCAGTACTTC. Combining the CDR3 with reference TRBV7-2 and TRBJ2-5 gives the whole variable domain GAGVSQSPSNKVTEKGKDVELRCDPISGHTALYWYRQSLGQGLEFLIYFQGNSAPDKSGLPSDRFSAERTGGSVSTLTIQRTQQEDSAVYLCASSLTSGSGETQYFGPGTRLLVL.

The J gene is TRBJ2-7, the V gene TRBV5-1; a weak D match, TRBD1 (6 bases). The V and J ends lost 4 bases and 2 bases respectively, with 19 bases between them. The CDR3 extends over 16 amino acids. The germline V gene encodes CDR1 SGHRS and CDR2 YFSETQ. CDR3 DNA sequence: TGCGCCAGCAGCGCTGGCCTTCAACAGGGTGCCTACGAGCAGTACTTC. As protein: CASSAGLQQGAYEQYF.

Here the CDR3 DNA reads TGCGCCAGCAGCCAAGATCGCGGGGGGACCTTTGAAGCTTTCTTT. Amino acids: CASSQDRGGTFEAFF. This chain links TRBV4-1 with TRBJ1-1; the D gene is possibly TRBD1 (5 bases). CDR1 and CDR2 from the germline V gene are MGHRA and YSYEKL. The CDR3 is made up of 15 amino acids. Trimming removed 0 bases at V and 7 bases at J, with 15 bases between.

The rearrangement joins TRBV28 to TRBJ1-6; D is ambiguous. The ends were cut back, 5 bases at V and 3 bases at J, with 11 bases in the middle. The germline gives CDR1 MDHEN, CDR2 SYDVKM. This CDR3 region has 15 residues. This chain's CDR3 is CASSPRQNYNSPLHF. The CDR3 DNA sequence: TGTGCCAGCAGTCCCCGACAAAACTATAATTCACCCCTCCACTTT.

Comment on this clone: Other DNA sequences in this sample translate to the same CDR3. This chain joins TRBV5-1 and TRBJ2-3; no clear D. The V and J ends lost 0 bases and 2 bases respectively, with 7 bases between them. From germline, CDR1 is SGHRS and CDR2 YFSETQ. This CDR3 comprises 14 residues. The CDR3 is CASSLGQSTDTQYF. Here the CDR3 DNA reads TGCGCCAGCAGCTTGGGGCAGTCCACAGATACGCAGTATTTT.

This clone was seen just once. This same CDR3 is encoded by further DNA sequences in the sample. In nucleotides, the CDR3 is TGTGCCAGTAACCTAGCGGGAGGTGCAGATACGCAGTATTTT. Protein: CASNLAGGADTQYF. The chain employs TRBV2 and TRBJ2-3; TRBD2 agrees at 11 bases. The CDR3 has 14 residues. Trimming removed 9 bases from V and 4 bases from J; junction bases left unmatched: 6. Germline CDR1 and CDR2: SNHLY and FYNNEI.

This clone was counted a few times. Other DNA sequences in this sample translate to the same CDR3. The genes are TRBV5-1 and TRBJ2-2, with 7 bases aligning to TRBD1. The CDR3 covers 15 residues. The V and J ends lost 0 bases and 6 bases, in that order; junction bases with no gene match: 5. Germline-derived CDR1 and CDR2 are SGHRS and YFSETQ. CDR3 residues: CASSLVAGGPGELFF. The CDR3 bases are TGCGCCAGCAGCTTGGTTGCAGGGGGTCCCGGGGAGCTGTTTTTT.

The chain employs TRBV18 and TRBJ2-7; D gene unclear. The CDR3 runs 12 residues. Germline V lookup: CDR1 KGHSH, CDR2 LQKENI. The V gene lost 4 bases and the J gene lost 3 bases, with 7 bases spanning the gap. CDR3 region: CASSRNNYEQYF. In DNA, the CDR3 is TGTGCCAGCTCACGTAATAACTACGAGCAGTACTTC.

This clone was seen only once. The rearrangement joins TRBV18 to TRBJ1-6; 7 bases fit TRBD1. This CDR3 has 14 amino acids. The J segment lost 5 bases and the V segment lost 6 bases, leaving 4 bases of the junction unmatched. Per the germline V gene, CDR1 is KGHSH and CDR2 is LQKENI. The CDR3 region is CASSRDRHNSPLHF. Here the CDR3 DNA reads TGTGCCAGCTCCCGGGACAGACATAATTCACCCCTCCACTTT.

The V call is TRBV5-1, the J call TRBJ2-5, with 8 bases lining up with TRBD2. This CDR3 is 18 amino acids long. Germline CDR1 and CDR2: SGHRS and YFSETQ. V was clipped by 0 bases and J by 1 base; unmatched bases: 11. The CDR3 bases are TGCGCCAGCAGCTTGGCGAAGCGGGGGCCTGATTCCCAAGAGACCCAGTACTTC. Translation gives CASSLAKRGPDSQETQYF.

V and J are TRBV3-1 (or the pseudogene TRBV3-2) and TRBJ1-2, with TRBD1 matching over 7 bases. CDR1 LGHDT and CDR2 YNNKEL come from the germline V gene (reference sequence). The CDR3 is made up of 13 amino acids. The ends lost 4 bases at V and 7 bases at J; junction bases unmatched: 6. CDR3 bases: TGTGCCAGCAGCCCAGACAGGGCATCTGGCTACACCTTC. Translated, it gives CASSPDRASGYTF.

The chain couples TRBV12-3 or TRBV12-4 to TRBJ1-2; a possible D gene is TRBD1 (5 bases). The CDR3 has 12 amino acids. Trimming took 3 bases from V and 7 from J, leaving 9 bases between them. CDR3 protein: CASSFPGAGYTF. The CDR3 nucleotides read TGTGCCAGCAGTTTCCCTGGGGCTGGCTACACCTTC.

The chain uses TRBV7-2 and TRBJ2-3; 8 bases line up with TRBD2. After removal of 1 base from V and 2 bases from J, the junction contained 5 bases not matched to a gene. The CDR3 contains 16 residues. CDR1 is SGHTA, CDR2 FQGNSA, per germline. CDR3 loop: CASSLVSSGYTDTQYF. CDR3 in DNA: TGTGCCAGCAGCTTAGTGTCTAGCGGGTACACAGATACGCAGTATTTT.

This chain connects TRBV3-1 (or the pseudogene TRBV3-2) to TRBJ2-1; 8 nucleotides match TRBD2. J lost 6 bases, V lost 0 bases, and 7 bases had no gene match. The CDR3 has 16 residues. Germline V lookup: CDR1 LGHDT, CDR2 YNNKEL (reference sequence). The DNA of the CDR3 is TGTGCCAGCAGCCAAGATTCCGCGGGGGGCCGCAATGAGCAGTTCTTC. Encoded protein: CASSQDSAGGRNEQFF.

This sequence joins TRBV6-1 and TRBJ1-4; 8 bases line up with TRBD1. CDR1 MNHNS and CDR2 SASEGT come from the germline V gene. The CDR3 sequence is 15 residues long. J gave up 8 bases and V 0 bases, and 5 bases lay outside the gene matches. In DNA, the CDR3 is TGTGCCAGCAGTGAAGCTTCAGGGGGCAGGGAAAAACTGTTTTTT. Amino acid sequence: CASSEASGGREKLFF.

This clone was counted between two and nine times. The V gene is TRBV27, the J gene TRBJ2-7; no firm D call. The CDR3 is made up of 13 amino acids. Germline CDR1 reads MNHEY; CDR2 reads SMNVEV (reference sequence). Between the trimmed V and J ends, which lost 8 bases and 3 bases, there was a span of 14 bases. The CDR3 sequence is CASSSGSNYEQYF. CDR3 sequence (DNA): TGTGCCAGCTCGTCCGGGTCGAACTACGAGCAGTACTTC.

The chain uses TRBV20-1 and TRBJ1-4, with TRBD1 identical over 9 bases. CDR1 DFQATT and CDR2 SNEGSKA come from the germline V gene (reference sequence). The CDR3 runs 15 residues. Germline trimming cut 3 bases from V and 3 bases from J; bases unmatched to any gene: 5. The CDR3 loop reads CSASGTGFPNEKLFF. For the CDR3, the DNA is TGCAGTGCTAGTGGGACAGGGTTCCCTAATGAAAAACTGTTTTTT.

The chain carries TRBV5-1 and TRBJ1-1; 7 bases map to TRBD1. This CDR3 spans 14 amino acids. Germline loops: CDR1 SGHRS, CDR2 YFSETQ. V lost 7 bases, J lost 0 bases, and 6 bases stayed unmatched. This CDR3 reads CASRRTGMNTEAFF. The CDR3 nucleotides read TGCGCCAGCCGGAGGACAGGAATGAACACTGAAGCTTTCTTT.

CDR3 residues: CATSRVQEGYQPQHF. CDR3 sequence (DNA): TGTGCCACCAGCAGAGTTCAGGAGGGGTATCAGCCCCAGCATTTT. The gene calls are TRBV15 and TRBJ1-5; tentative D call: TRBD1 (5 bases). CDR1 is LNHNV, CDR2 YYDKDF, per germline (reference sequence). CDR3 length equals 15 residues. Trimming shortened V by 1 base and J by 5 bases, and 12 bases separated the two germline ends.

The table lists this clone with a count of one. CDR3 amino acids: CASSWTTGEATEAFF. The CDR3 bases are TGTGCCAGCTCGTGGACTACAGGGGAGGCAACTGAAGCTTTCTTT. This rearrangement joins TRBV18 to TRBJ1-1; 7 bases fit TRBD1. CDR3 length equals 15 residues. Unmatched junction bases numbered 12, after V lost 6 bases and J lost 5 bases. In germline, CDR1 is KGHSH, CDR2 LQKENI.

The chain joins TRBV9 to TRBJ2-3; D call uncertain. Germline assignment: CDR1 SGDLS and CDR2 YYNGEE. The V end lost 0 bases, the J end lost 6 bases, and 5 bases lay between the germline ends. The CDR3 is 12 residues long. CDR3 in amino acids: CASSVAGDTQYF. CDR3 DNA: TGTGCCAGCAGCGTAGCGGGTGATACGCAGTATTTT.

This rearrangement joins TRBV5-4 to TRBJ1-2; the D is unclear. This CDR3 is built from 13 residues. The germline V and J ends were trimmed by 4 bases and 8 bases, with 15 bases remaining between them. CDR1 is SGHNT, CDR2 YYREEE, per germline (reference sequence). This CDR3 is CASSPGRLRGYTF. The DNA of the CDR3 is TGTGCCAGCAGCCCCGGCAGGCTTCGAGGCTACACCTTC.

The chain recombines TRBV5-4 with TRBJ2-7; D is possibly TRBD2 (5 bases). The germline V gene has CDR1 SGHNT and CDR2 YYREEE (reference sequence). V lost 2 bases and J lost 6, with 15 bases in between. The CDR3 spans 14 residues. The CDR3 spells CASSLYGGYGEQYF. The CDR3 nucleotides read TGTGCCAGCAGCTTATACGGAGGATATGGCGAGCAGTACTTC.

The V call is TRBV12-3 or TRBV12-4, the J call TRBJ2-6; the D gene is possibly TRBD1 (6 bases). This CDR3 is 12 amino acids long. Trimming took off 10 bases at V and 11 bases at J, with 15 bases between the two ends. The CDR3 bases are TGTGCCATTGCAACAGGGTTGGACGTCCTGACTTTC. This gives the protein CAIATGLDVLTF.

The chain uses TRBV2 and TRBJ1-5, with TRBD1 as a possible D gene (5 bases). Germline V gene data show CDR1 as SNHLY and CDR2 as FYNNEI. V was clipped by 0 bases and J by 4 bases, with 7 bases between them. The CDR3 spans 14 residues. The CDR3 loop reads CASSEARANQPQHF. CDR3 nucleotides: TGTGCCAGCAGTGAAGCCAGGGCTAATCAGCCCCAGCATTTT.

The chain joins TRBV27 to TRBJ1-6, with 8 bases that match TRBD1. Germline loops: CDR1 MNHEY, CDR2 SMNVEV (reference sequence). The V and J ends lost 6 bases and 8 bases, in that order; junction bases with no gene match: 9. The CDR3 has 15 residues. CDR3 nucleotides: TGTGCCAGCAGCTCCGGACAGGGACTATATTCACCCCTCCACTTT. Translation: CASSSGQGLYSPLHF.

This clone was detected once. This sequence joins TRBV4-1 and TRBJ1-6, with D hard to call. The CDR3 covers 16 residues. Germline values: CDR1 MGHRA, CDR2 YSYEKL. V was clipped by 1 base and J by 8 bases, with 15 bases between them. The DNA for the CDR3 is TGCGCCAGCAGCCAAGGATCGAAGGGAGTAGATTCACCCCTCCACTTT. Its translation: CASSQGSKGVDSPLHF.